This T cell receptor beta chain derives from a study of CD8 T cells in Susac syndrome. Control patients had untreated stable or active relapsing-remitting multiple sclerosis by revised McDonald criteria. An input of roughly 0.5 to 1 ug of RNA was subjected to reverse transcription using random hexamers. It was immunoSEQ multiplex PCR that amplified TCR beta CDR3 across 54 Vbeta and 13 Jbeta. One entry per CDR3 protein, called by TCRdb with MiXCR from the immunoSEQ multiplex PCR reads. Found here are 170,000 or so distinct CDR3 sequences, approximately 93% of them singletons; the top ten hold more than 0.08%. V gave up 2 bases and J gave up 4 bases, with 11 bases separating them. This CDR3 contains 14 residues. Per germline, CDR1 MNHEY and CDR2 SVGAGI.

The rearrangement links TRBV6-5 to TRBJ1-1; the D is unclear. Sequenced input: CD4+ T cells from PBMCs. The receptor comes from a human donor with multiple sclerosis. CDR3 sequence reads: CASSYLGSSTEAFF. The CDR3 DNA follows: TGTGCCAGCAGTTACCTGGGGTCGAGCACTGAAGCTTTCTTT.